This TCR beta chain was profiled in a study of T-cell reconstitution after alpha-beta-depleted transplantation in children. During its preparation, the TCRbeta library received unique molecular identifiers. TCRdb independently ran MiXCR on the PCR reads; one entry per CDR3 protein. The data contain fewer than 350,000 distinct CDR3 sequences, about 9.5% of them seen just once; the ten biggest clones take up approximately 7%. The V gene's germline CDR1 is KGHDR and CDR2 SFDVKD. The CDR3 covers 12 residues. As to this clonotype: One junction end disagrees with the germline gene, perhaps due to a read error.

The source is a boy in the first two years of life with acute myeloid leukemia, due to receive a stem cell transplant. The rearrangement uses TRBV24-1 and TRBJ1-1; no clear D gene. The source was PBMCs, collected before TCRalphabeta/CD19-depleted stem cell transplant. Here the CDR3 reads CATQAHGTEALF. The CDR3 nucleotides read TGTGCCACCCAGGCGCACGGCACTGAAGCTCTCTTT.